Each of the 9 T cell receptor beta chains below was sequenced from the same sample in a study of follicular helper T cells after annual influenza vaccination. Clones were read by immunoSEQ multiplex PCR, and TCRdb kept only the in-frame ones, dropping some. The sample records over 8,500 clones, roughly 80% being singletons. The sequences come from CXCR5- memory CD4+ T cells sorted from blood, collected 6 weeks after influenza vaccination. These receptors came from an adult who received the influenza vaccine.

The chain uses TRBV7-2 and TRBJ1-5, with a weak D call TRBD1 (6 bases). CDR3 length: 13 amino acids. Germline V gives CDR1 SGHTA, CDR2 FQGNSA. V was shortened by 6 bases and J by 1 base, with 7 bases between the two germline ends. The CDR3 DNA follows: TGTGCCAGCAGTACAGGGAGCAATCAGCCCCAGCATTTT. Translated, it gives CASSTGSNQPQHF. The whole variable domain, remainder taken from reference TRBV7-2 and TRBJ1-5, is GAGVSQSPSNKVTEKGKDVELRCDPISGHTALYWYRQSLGQGLEFLIYFQGNSAPDKSGLPSDRFSAERTGGSVSTLTIQRTQQEDSAVYLCASSTGSNQPQHFGDGTRLSIL.

This clone was counted a single time. The J gene is TRBJ2-2, the V gene TRBV6-1; either TRBD1 or TRBD2 may supply D (5 bases each). CDR1 and CDR2 (germline): MNHNS, SASEGT. This CDR3 has 15 amino acids. With 11 bases removed from V and 0 bases from J, the gap between germline ends came to 16 bases. The CDR3 sequence: CAGRPGTANTGELFF. The CDR3 region has the DNA TGTGCCGGACGACCCGGGACGGCGAACACCGGGGAGCTGTTTTTT.

V usage is TRBV6-5 and J usage is TRBJ1-6, with TRBD1 matching over 7 bases. Trimming at V came to 1 base and at J to 5 bases, leaving 2 bases not matched to a gene. CDR3 length equals 15 residues. Germline values: CDR1 MNHEY, CDR2 SVGAGI. Here the CDR3 reads CASSYFGTDNSPLHF. The CDR3 DNA reads as TGTGCCAGCAGTTACTTTGGGACAGATAATTCACCCCTCCACTTT.

This clone was seen a few times. The V and J genes are TRBV2 and TRBJ1-6, with TRBD1 as a possible D gene (6 bases). The V end was cut by 8 bases, the J end by 10 bases, with 12 bases between. This CDR3 region has 12 residues. Germline V gene data show CDR1 as SNHLY and CDR2 as FYNNEI. The CDR3 here is CASRGRGSPLHF. CDR3 DNA sequence: TGTGCCAGCCGGGGGCGCGGGTCACCCCTCCACTTT. The variable domain in full, with the rest retrieved from reference TRBV2 and TRBJ1-6, is EPEVTQTPSHQVTQMGQEVILRCVPISNHLYFYWYRQILGQKVEFLVSFYNNEISEKSEIFDDQFSVERPDGSNFTLKIRSTKLEDSAMYFCASRGRGSPLHFGNGTRLTVT.

The chain is built from TRBV10-1 and TRBJ2-1, with D perhaps given as TRBD1 or TRBD2 (5 bases each). The CDR3 is made up of 15 amino acids. Trimming pared 9 bases from V and 9 bases from J, leaving 24 bases between. Germline-derived CDR1 and CDR2 are WNHNN and SYGVQD (reference sequence). This CDR3 reads CARRRGTSPQREQFF. The CDR3 DNA sequence: TGCGCCAGGAGGCGTGGGACCTCTCCCCAGCGTGAGCAGTTCTTC.

This clone was observed a handful of times. This chain joins TRBV4-2 and TRBJ2-7, with a tentative D call TRBD1 (6 bases). The CDR3 covers 15 residues. Trimming removed 0 bases at V and 2 bases at J, with 11 bases between. Germline V gene sequence: CDR1 LGHNA, CDR2 YNFKEQ. This chain's CDR3 is CASSQDRTVAYEQYF. The CDR3 bases are TGTGCCAGCAGCCAAGATCGGACAGTGGCCTACGAGCAGTACTTC.

This chain joins TRBV28 and TRBJ2-1; 7 bases are a match to TRBD2. Germline V gene sequence: CDR1 MDHEN, CDR2 SYDVKM. The CDR3 runs 16 residues. The J segment lost 4 bases and the V segment lost 5 bases, leaving 11 bases of the junction unmatched. The CDR3 DNA is TGTGCCAGCAGTCCCTCTCTGGGAGGGCCGTACAATGAGCAGTTCTTC. It codes for CASSPSLGGPYNEQFF.

The chain is built from TRBV5-1 and TRBJ2-1; perhaps TRBD2 as D (6 bases). Germline CDR1 is SGHRS and CDR2 is YFSETQ. Trimming stripped 3 bases from V and 2 bases from J, with 12 bases between. The CDR3 contains 15 residues. CDR3 nucleotides: TGCGCCAGCAGCTCCGGGACTCCGGCCTACAATGAGCAGTTCTTC. Translated, it gives CASSSGTPAYNEQFF.

The chain couples TRBV6-1 to TRBJ2-1, with TRBD1 identical over 7 bases. CDR3 length equals 16 residues. J gave up 6 bases and V 4 bases, and 12 bases lay outside the gene matches. Germline CDR1 MNHNS, CDR2 SASEGT. CDR3 loop: CASSGAWGTEANEQFF. CDR3 DNA: TGTGCCAGCAGTGGCGCCTGGGGGACAGAGGCCAATGAGCAGTTCTTC.